This entry describes one T cell receptor beta chain. Its antigen remains unidentified. Per-nucleotide qualities are absent, and no much larger clonotype sits a single base away. The ViraFEST assay stimulated PBMC with viral peptide pools and then used TCR sequencing to identify antigen-specific CD4+ T cell clonotypes by expansion. After more than 9 days of culture, CD4+ T cells were isolated with the EasySep CD4+ T cell isolation kit. Healthy vaccine recipients had no prior SARS-CoV-2 infection, confirmed by negative nucleocapsid antibodies before and after vaccination. Each well held roughly 2.2 million PBMC cultured in IMDM containing roughly 5% human AB serum, roughly 9.6 IU/ml IL-2 and gentamicin, along with about 9.3 ug/ml peptides. On days 3 and 7, half of the culture medium was replaced with fresh IL-2-containing medium. Unless noted otherwise, every peptide stimulation condition was grown in triplicate wells. PBMC were separated from whole blood using Ficoll-Paque Plus gradient centrifugation and were then either cryopreserved at -140C or used fresh. The spike proteins of SARS-CoV-2 and of the common cold coronaviruses HCoV-NL63, HCoV-OC43 and HCoV-229E were spanned by overlapping peptide pools. The QIAamp micro DNA kit was used to extract genomic DNA from the cultured CD4+ T cells.

The library was produced with the immunoSEQ multiplex PCR assay. TCR beta CDR3 sequencing was performed on DNA from the cultured, isolated CD4+ T cells. The published analysis was carried out like this. Non-productive TCR sequences were removed, reads were trimmed to the CDR3 region, and CDR3s of at least 7 amino acids were retained. Antigen-specific clonotypes were identified with the MANAFEST web app by comparing expansion in peptide wells against reference cultures. For clones to be considered positive, expansion at FDR<0.05 versus reference and all other wells, an odds ratio above 5, and a frequency above 0.1% in two replicate wells were required. A clonotype was called cross-reactive if it was significantly expanded both in SARS-CoV-2 spike wells and in at least one common cold coronavirus spike condition. Levenshtein distance calculated with the stringdist R package was used to assess CDR3 similarity, and unrooted trees were constructed with ape in R 3.6.1. Sourced from immuneACCESS, this table was stored by TCRdb with only in-frame sequences that have V and J called. A share of the clones is absent; for the studies checked, an unresolved V gene accounts for under half, and the remainder has no known explanation. V, J and clone size are taken as reported in that table, and D and trimming were inferred from the DNA itself. In all, the sample holds about 73,000 clones, and about 70% of those were seen once. The ten top clones hold 2.5% to 3% of the sample.

This sample is part of a study of vaccination effects on CD4 cells after COVID-19 (dated by TCRdb to between 2021 and 2024). Background on the whole study: Two doses of either the BNT162b2 or the mRNA-1273 mRNA SARS-CoV-2 vaccine were administered to participants. The full study included roughly 10 COVID-19 convalescent patients and several SARS-CoV-2-naive healthy vaccine recipients. Cultures from other donors in the study were sequenced using the Oncomine TCR Beta short-read assay on an Illumina iSeq 100. SARS-CoV-2 spike-specific CD4+ TCR repertoires were compared before and after mRNA vaccination in COVID-19 convalescent patients and in infection-naive vaccine recipients. Study-level results and caveats: Clones induced by infection and clones induced by vaccination both contracted markedly at late timepoints after vaccination, which fits with T cell responses waning over time. The study was limited by a small number of convalescent patients, and early post-infection timepoints were lacking. In healthy vaccine recipients, vaccine-induced clones were almost all SARS-CoV-2 mono-reactive, with only 1 of 255 being cross-reactive with common cold coronaviruses.

The receptor's source is a human donor who received a COVID-19 vaccine. Specimen: CD4+ T cells from PBMCs cultured with HCoV-NL63 spike peptides, collected before COVID-19 vaccination. The meaning of the sample's cell subset or site label: HCoV-NL63 spike overlapping peptide pool stimulation.

This receptor has the CDR3 CASSVKSSGGRTGELFF. The bases are TGTGCCAGCAGCGTCAAATCTAGCGGGGGGAGGACCGGGGAGCTGTTTTTT. The rearrangement joined TRBV9 to TRBJ2-2, and 11 bases in between align with TRBD2. Spanning cysteine to phenylalanine, the CDR3 consists of 17 amino acids. Only the CDR3 DNA is retained, 51 bases long and in frame from the first base. V and J are trimmed by 2 bases and 5 bases, and the gene matches miss 8 bases of the junction. The germline V gene supplies CDR1 SGDLS and CDR2 YYNGEE.